The 5 T cell receptor beta chains in this list originate from one sample, sequenced in a study of CD8 T cells in Susac syndrome. The authors reverse transcribed about 0.45 to 1 ug RNA with random hexamers. One entry per CDR3 protein, called by TCRdb with MiXCR from the immunoSEQ multiplex PCR reads. The sample yields about 300,000 distinct CDR3 sequences, 75% to 90% seen once. Sample: CD8+ T cells from PBMCs. The receptors originated from a human donor with multiple sclerosis.

V and J are TRBV14 and TRBJ1-1; 8 positions match TRBD1. Germline loops: CDR1 SGHDN, CDR2 FVKESK. With 5 bases clipped from V and 3 bases from J, the junction kept 11 bases outside the gene matches. The length of the CDR3 is 16 residues. CDR3 in amino acids: CASSYWGRGPHTEAFF. The CDR3 DNA reads as TGTGCCAGCAGCTATTGGGGCAGGGGGCCCCACACTGAAGCTTTCTTT.

V gene TRBV13 combines with J gene TRBJ2-7; D perhaps matches TRBD1 (6 bases). This CDR3 has 13 residues. CDR1 is PRHDT and CDR2 is FYEKMQ in the germline V gene (reference sequence). The germline V and J ends were trimmed by 4 bases and 5 bases, with 12 bases remaining between them. The CDR3 nucleotides are TGTGCCAGCAGCTACGCCAGGGGCCACGAGCAGTACTTC. It is translated as CASSYARGHEQYF.

The gene calls are TRBV7-9 and TRBJ2-5; D unresolved. CDR1 is SEHNR and CDR2 is FQNEAQ in the germline V gene (reference sequence). The ends were cut back, 3 bases at V and 4 bases at J, with 9 bases in the middle. The CDR3 spans 13 residues. CDR3 in amino acids: CASSFGPGETQYF. The CDR3 DNA reads TGTGCCAGCAGCTTTGGTCCAGGAGAGACCCAGTACTTC.

This clonotype was detected once. This chain connects TRBV4-1 to TRBJ1-1, with D hard to call. The CDR3 contains 15 residues. Germline assignment: CDR1 MGHRA and CDR2 YSYEKL. Trimming took off 1 base at V and 2 bases at J, with 11 bases between the two ends. CDR3 protein: CASSQAAVINTEAFF. CDR3 bases: TGCGCCAGCAGCCAAGCGGCTGTAATCAACACTGAAGCTTTCTTT.

This clonotype was detected only a few times. The chain has TRBV6-1 and TRBJ1-6; 9 bases are shared with TRBD1. V dropped 4 bases and J dropped 7; count of bases not matched to a gene: 5. Germline V lookup: CDR1 MNHNS, CDR2 SASEGT. This CDR3 is 15 amino acids long. The CDR3 DNA is TGTGCCAGCAGTGCGGGACAGGGTTACAATTCACCCCTCCACTTT. Translated, it gives CASSAGQGYNSPLHF.